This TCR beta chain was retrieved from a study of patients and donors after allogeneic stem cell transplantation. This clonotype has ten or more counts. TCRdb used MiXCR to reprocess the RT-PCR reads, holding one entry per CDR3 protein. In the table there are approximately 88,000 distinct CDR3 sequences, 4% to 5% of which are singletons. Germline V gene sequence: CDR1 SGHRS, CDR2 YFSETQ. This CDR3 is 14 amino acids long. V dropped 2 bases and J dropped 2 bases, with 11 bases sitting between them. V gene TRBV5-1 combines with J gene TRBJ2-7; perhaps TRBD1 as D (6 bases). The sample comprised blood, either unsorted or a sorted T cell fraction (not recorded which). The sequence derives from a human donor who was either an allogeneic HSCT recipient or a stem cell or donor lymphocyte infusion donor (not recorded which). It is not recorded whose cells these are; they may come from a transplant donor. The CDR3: CASSLIWGPYEQYF. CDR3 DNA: TGCGCCAGCAGCTTAATATGGGGGCCCTACGAGCAGTACTTC.